This paragraph covers one TCR beta chain sequence. Its specificity is unknown. The data stem from a study of cytomegalovirus exposure and HLA in healthy donors. General study findings and limits: Later work showed greater clonal expansion in HLA-associated TCR beta chains than in equally common others.

V gave up 3 bases and J gave up 7 bases; unmatched junction bases: 6. The CDR3 is 14 residues long. CDR1 SGHKS and CDR2 YYEKEE come from the germline V gene (reference sequence). Donors in the study were healthy people who gave bone marrow. PCR involved 60 Vbeta and 13 Jbeta primers. TCRdb's table, derived via immunoSEQ multiplex PCR, lists solely in-frame clones and lacks some. This sample has about 120,000 clones, with approximately 80% found just once. This chain uses TRBV5-5 with TRBJ1-4; TRBD1 matches at 7 bases. The source material was PBMCs. This receptor was taken from a man aged 40-55 years in good health and CMV-seronegative. The CDR3 nucleotides are TGTGCCAGCAGCTCGGGACAGTTGAGTGAAAAACTGTTTTTT. Translated, it gives CASSSGQLSEKLFF.